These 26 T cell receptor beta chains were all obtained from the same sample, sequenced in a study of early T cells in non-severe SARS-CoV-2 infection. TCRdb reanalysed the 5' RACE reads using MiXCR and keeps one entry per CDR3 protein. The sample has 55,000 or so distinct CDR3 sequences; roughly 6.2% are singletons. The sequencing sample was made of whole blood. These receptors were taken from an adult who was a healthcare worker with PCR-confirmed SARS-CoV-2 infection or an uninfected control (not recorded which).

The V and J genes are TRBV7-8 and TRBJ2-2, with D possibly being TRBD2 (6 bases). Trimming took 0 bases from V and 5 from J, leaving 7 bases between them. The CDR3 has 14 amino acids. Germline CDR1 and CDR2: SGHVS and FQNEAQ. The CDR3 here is CASSLAGGTGELFF. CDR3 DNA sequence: TGTGCCAGCAGCTTAGCGGGGGGAACCGGGGAGCTGTTTTTT.

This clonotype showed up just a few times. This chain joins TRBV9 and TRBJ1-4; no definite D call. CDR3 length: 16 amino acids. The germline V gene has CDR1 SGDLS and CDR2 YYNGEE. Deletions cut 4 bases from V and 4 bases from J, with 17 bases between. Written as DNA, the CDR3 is TGTGCCAGCAGCTCACCCCGACCATACGGTAATGAAAAACTGTTTTTT. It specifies CASSSPRPYGNEKLFF.

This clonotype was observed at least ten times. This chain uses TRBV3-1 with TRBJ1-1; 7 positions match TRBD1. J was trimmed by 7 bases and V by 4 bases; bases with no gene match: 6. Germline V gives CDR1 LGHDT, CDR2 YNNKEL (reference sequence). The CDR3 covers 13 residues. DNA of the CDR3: TGTGCCAGCAGCCCAGACAGGGCATTTGAAGCTTTCTTT. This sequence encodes CASSPDRAFEAFF.

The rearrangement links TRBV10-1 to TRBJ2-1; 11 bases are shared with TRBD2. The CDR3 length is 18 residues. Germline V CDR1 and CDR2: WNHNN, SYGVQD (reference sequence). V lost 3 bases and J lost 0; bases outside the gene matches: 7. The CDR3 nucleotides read TGCGCCAGCAGTGAAACTAGCGGGGGCTACAGCTCCTACAATGAGCAGTTCTTC. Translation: CASSETSGGYSSYNEQFF.

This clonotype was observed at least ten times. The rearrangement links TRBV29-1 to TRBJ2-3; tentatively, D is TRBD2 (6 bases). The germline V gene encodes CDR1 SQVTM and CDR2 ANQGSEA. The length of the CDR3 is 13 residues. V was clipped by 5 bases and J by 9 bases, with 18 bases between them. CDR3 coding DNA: TGCAGCGTTCTTCTCGGCGGGGCAGGGACGCAGTATTTT. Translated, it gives CSVLLGGAGTQYF.

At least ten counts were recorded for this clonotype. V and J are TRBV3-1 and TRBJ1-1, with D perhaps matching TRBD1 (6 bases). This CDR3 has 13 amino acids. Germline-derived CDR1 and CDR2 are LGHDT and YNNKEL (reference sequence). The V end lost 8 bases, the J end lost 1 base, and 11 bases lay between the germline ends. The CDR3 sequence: CASARGANTEAFF. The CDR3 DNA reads TGTGCCAGCGCGCGGGGGGCGAACACTGAAGCTTTCTTT.

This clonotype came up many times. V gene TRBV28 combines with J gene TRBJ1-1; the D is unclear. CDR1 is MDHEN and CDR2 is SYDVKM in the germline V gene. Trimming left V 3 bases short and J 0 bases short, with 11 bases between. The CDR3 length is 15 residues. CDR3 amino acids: CASSFASIMNTEAFF. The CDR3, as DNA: TGTGCCAGCAGTTTCGCCTCTATCATGAACACTGAAGCTTTCTTT. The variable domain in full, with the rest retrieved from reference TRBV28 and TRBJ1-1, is DVKVTQSSRYLVKRTGEKVFLECVQDMDHENMFWYRQDPGLGLRLIYFSYDVKMKEKGDIPEGYSVSREKKERFSLILESASTNQTSMYLCASSFASIMNTEAFFGQGTRLTVV.

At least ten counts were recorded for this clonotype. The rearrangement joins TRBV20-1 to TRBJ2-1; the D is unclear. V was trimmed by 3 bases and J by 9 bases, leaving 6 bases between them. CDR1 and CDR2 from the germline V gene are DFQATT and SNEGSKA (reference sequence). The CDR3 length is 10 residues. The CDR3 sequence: CSASQFEQFF. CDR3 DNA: TGCAGTGCTAGCCAGTTTGAGCAGTTCTTC.

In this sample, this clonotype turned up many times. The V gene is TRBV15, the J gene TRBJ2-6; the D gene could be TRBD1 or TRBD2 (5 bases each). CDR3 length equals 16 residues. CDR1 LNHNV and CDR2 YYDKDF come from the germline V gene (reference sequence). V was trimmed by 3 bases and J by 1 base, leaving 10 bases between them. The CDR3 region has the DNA TGTGCCACCAGCAGGATATGGGGGTCTGGGGCCAACGTCCTGACTTTC. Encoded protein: CATSRIWGSGANVLTF.

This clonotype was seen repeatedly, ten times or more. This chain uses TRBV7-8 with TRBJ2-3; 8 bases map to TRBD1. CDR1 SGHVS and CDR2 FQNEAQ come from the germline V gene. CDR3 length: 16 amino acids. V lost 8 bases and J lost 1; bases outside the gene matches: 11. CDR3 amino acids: CASGEQGDFGTDTQYF. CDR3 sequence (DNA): TGTGCCAGCGGGGAACAGGGGGATTTTGGCACAGATACGCAGTATTTT.

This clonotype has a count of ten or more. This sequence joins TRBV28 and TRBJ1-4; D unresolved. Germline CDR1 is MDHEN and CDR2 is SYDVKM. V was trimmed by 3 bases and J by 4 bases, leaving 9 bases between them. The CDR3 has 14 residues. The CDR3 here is CASSFELINEKLFF. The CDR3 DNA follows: TGTGCCAGCAGTTTTGAATTGATTAATGAAAAACTGTTTTTT.

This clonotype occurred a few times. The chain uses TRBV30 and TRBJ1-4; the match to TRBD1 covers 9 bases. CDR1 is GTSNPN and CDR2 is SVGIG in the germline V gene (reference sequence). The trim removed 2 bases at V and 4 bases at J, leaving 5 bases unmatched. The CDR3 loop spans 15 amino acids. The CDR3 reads CAWSPTTGGNEKLFF. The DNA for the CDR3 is TGTGCCTGGAGTCCAACGACAGGGGGTAATGAAAAACTGTTTTTT.

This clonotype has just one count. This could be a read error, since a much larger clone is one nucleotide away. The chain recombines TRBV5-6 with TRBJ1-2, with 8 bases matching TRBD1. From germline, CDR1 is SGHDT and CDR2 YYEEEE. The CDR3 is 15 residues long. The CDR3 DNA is TGTGCCGGCAGCTTGGTGTCGCGGACAGGGTATGGCTACACCTTC. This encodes CAGSLVSRTGYGYTF.

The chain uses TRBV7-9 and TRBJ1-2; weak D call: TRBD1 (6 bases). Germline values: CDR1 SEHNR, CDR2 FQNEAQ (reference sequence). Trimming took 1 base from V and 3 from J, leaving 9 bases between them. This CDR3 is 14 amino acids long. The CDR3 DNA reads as TGTGCCAGCAGCTTAGGGACAGCGCACTATGGCTACACCTTC. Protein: CASSLGTAHYGYTF. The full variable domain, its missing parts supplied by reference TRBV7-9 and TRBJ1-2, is DTGVSQNPRHKITKRGQNVTFRCDPISEHNRLYWYRQTLGQGPEFLTYFQNEAQLEKSRLLSDRFSAERPKGSFSTLEIQRTEQGDSAMYLCASSLGTAHYGYTFGSGTRLTVV.

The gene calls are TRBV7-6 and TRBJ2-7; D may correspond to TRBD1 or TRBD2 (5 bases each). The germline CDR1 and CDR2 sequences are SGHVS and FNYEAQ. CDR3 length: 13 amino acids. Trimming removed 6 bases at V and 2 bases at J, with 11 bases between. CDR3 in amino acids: CASRGTGTYEQYF. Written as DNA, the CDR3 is TGTGCCAGCAGGGGGACGGGAACCTACGAGCAGTACTTC.

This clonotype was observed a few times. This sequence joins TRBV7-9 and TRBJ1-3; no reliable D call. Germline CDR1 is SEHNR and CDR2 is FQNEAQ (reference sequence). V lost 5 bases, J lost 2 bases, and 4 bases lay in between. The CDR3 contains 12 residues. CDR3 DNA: TGTGCCAGCAGCGCGGCTGGAAACACCATATATTTT. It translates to CASSAAGNTIYF.

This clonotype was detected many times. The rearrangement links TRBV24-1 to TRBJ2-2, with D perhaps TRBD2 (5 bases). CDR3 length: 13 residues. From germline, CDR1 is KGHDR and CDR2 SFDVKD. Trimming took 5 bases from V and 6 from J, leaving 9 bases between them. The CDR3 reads CATSVSGSGELFF. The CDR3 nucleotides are TGTGCCACCAGTGTCTCGGGGTCCGGGGAGCTGTTTTTT.

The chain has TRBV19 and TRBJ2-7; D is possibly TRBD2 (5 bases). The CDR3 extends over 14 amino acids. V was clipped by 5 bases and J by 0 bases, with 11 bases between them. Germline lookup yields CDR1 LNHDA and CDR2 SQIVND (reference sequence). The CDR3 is CASSLPGSSYEQYF. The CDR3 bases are TGTGCCAGTAGTTTACCGGGATCCTCCTACGAGCAGTACTTC.

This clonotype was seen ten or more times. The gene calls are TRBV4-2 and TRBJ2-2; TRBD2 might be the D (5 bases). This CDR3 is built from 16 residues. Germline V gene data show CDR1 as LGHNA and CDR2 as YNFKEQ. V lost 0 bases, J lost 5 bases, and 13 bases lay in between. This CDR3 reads CASSQDPAEPTGELFF. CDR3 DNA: TGTGCCAGCAGCCAAGATCCAGCGGAACCAACCGGGGAGCTGTTTTTT.

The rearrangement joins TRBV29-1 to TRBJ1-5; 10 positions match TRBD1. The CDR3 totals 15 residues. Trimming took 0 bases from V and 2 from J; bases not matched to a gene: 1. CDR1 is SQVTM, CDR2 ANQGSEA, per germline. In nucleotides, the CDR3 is TGCAGCGTTGAAGAAGGACAGGGGGGCAATCAGCCCCAGCATTTT. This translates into CSVEEGQGGNQPQHF.

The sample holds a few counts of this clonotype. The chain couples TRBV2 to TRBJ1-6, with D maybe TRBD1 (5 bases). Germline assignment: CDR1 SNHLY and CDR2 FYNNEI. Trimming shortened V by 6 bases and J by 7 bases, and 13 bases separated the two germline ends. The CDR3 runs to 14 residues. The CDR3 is CASRRLGENSPLHF. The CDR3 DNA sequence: TGTGCCAGCAGGAGGTTGGGGGAGAATTCACCCCTCCACTTT.

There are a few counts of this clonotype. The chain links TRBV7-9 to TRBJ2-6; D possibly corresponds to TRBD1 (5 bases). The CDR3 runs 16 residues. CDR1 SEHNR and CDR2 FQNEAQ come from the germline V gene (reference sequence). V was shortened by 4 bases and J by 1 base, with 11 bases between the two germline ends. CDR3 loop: CASSYSGSSGANVLTF. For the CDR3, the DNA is TGTGCCAGCAGCTACTCAGGGTCTTCTGGGGCCAACGTCCTGACTTTC.

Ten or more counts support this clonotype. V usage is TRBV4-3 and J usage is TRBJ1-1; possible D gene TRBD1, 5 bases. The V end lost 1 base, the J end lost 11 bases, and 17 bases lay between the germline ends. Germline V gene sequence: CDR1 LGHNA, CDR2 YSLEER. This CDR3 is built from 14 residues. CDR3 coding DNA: TGCGCCAGCAGCCAAGCTGGAGGGGTCCCCGGTGCTTTCTTT. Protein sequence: CASSQAGGVPGAFF.

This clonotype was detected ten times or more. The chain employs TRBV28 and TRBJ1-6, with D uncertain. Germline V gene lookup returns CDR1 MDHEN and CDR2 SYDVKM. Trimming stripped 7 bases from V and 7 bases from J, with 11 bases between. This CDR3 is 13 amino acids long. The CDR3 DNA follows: TGTGCCAGCACAATACGAGCGAATTCACCCCTCCACTTT. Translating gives CASTIRANSPLHF.

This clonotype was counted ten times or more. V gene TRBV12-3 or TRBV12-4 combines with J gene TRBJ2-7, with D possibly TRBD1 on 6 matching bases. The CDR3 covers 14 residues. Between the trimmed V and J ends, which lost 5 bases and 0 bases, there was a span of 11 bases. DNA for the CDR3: TGTGCCAGCAGTCTACAGGGCAGCTCCTACGAGCAGTACTTC. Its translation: CASSLQGSSYEQYF.

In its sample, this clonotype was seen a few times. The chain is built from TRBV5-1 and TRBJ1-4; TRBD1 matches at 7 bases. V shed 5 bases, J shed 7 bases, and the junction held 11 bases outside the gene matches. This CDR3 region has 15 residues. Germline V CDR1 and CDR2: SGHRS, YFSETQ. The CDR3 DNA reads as TGCGCCAGCAGTTACTACAGGGGATTAGGTGAAAAACTGTTTTTT. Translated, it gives CASSYYRGLGEKLFF. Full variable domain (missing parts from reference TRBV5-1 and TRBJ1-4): KAGVTQTPRYLIKTRGQQVTLSCSPISGHRSVSWYQQTPGQGLQFLFEYFSETQRNKGNFPGRFSGRQFSNSRSEMNVSTLELGDSALYLCASSYYRGLGEKLFFGSGTQLSVL.